The following is a T cell receptor (beta chain) sequence with its context. Its specificity is unknown. Primed by a sample-barcoded 5' primer and a J-beta primer mix, a second PCR proceeded for about 7 to 11 cycles. One entry per CDR3 protein results from TCRdb running MiXCR on the 5' RACE reads. Here the sample spans approximately 350,000 distinct CDR3 sequences, over 45% being singletons. Staff drew roughly 10 milliliters of peripheral blood from each donor. Germline V gives CDR1 DFQATT, CDR2 SNEGSKA (reference sequence). Trimming took 1 base from V and 13 from J, leaving 17 bases between them. CDR3 length equals 13 residues. These data originate in a study of blood T cells in healthy people across ages. In the study overall: There was about one barcoded beta molecule captured by template switching per two T cells.

Points from the study as a whole: Greater diversity and more naive CD4+ cells were seen in long-lived donors than in aged donors. The recorded TCR beta diversity per million T cells decreased in a roughly linear manner with age.

The receptor comes from a man between 60 and 75 years old in good health. What was sequenced was blood. The chain has TRBV20-1 and TRBJ2-4; D is possibly TRBD1 (6 bases). The CDR3 DNA follows: TGCAGTGCTAGAGGAGACAGGTTTTATGAGCAGTACTTC. Amino acid sequence: CSARGDRFYEQYF.